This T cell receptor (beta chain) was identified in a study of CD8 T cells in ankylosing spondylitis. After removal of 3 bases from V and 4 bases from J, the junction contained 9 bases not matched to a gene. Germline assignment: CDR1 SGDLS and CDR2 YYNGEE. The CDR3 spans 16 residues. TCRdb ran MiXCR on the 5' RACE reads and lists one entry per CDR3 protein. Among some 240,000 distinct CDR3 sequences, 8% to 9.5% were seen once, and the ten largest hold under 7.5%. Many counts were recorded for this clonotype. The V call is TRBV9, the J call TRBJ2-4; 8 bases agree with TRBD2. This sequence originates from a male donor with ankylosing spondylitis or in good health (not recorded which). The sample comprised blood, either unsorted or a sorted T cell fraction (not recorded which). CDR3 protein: CASSARAGEAKNIQYF. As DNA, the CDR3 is TGTGCCAGCAGCGCCAGAGCGGGAGAGGCTAAAAACATTCAGTACTTC.